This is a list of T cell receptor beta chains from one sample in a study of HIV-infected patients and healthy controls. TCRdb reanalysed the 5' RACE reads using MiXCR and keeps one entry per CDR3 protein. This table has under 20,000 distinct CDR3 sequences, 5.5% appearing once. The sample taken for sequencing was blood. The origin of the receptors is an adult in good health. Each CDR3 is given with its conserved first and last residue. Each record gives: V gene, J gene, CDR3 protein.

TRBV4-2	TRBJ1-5	CASSQGGEPQHF
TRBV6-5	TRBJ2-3	CASSYTSRQSTDTQYF
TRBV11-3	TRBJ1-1	CASSLGANTEAFF
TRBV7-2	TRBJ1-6	CASSPRTGGDNSPLHF
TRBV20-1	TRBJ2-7	CSARDIDGNYEQYF
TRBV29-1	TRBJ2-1	CSVQYNEQFF
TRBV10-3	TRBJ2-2	CAISEGSYTGELFF
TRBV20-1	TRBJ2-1	CSARGGGAYNEQFF
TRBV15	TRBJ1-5	CATSRRGKQPQHF
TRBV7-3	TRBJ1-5	CASSLNQRTGGVGNQPQHF
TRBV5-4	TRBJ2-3	CASSWTSGPDTQYF
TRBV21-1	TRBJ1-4	CASSKALFQDLQILRTNEKLFF
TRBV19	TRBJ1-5	CASSTKPRGIQQPQHF
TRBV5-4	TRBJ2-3	CASSGTASGGTDTQYF
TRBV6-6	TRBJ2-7	CASGSGQSKRFSYEQYF
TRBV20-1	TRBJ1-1	CSARGTPNTEAFF
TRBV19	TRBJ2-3	CASSYSGGGADTQYF
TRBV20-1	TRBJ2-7	CSATGTSGSYEQYF
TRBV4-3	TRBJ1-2	CASSQGRDNGYTF
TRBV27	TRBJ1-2	CASPNTGNYGYTF
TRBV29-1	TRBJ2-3	CSVDRIGGGSDTQYF
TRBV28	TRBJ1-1	CASSPLTGRTEAFF
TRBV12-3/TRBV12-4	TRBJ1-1	CASSVRYTEAFF
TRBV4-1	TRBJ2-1	CASSQAIGNYNERFF
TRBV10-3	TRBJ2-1	CAISDRTRQFF
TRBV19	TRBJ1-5	CASSIGDRINQPQHF
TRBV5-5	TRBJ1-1	CASSLDRGFEAFF
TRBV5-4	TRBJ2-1	CASSLPGTSGGAITYNEQFF
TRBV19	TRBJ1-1	CASSIVAGRRAFF
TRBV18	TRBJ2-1	CASSPTSDNEQFF
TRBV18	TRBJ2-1	CASSRELAGGLNEQFF
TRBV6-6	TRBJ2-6	CASSALGGPRLVSGANVLTF
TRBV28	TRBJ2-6	CASSSIPISGANVLTF
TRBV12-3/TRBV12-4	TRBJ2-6	CAILPISGANVLTF
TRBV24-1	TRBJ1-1	CATSDGQNTEAFF
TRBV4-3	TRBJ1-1	CASSQDEGTLNTEAFF
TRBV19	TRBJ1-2	CASMTGGGLSRGYTF
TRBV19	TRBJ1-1	CASSQGSHLTNTEAFF
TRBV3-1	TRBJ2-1	CASSQYGGLGGNEQFF
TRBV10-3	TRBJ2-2	CAIAGDSGGANTGELFF
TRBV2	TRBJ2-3	CASRVDIAGGADTQYF
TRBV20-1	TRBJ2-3	CSASVPGQSDTQYF